This paragraph reports one T cell receptor (beta chain). The antigen remains undetermined. This CDR3 spans 14 amino acids. V lost 4 bases and J 9 bases, leaving 18 bases between the germline ends. CDR1 and CDR2 (germline): MGHRA, YSYEKL. These data are taken from a study of Graves' ophthalmopathy and Graves' hyperthyroidism. On the study more broadly: Blood was drawn at initial diagnosis, before any treatment.

Amplified TCR beta CDR3 regions were obtained using RNA transcripts as template. The library came from an HTBI-primed first-round RT-PCR and a second-round multiplex PCR. In TCRdb, the multiplex PCR reads were re-called with MiXCR into one record per CDR3 protein. The sample records approximately 500,000 distinct CDR3 sequences, about an eighth being singletons. Findings of the study overall: For predicting ophthalmopathy progression, the model had around 64% sensitivity and 72.22% specificity. Blood also harbored most expanded thyroid clonotypes above 0.001 frequency.

It was on clinical symptoms, serum thyroxine, TRAb, thyroid ultrasound and orbital computed tomography that diagnosis relied. The V and J genes are TRBV4-1 and TRBJ1-2; TRBD1 might be the D (6 bases). This receptor was identified in a woman younger than 45 with Graves' ophthalmopathy. The specimen was blood. The DNA for the CDR3 is TGCGCCAGCAGCCCAGGGGTGCTGGATGGCCGCTACACCTTC. It translates to CASSPGVLDGRYTF.